One and the same sample provided the 23 T cell receptor beta chains below, sequenced in a study of T cell responses to AZD1222 COVID-19 vaccine. Profiling relied on immunoSEQ multiplex PCR, and the TCRdb table lists in-frame clones only, not all of them. This sample yields roughly 100,000 clones, of which 88% are seen a single time; about 9.1% belongs to the top ten. The material sequenced was peripheral blood, taken on day 0 of AZD1222 vaccination. The receptor set was obtained from an adult in good health.

DNA for the CDR3: TGTGCCAGCAGCTCATTAGGGGGATCCACCTACGAGCAGTACTTC. This encodes CASSSLGGSTYEQYF. This chain connects TRBV7-6 to TRBJ2-7, with D perhaps TRBD1 (6 bases). CDR1 and CDR2 from the germline V gene are SGHVS and FNYEAQ. The CDR3 loop spans 15 amino acids. V lost 4 bases to trimming and J lost 2 bases, with 15 bases between them.

Here the CDR3 reads CASNWTGFFQGNSPLHF. The CDR3 bases are TGTGCCAGCAACTGGACAGGGTTCTTCCAGGGGAATTCACCCCTCCACTTT. The chain uses TRBV21-1 and TRBJ1-6; TRBD1, the table's D call, was not compared with the DNA. TRBV21-1 is a recognized pseudogene. The CDR3 runs to 17 residues.

The rearrangement joins TRBV18 to TRBJ2-7; 7 bases agree with TRBD1. The CDR3 is made up of 13 amino acids. Per the germline V gene, CDR1 is KGHSH and CDR2 is LQKENI. V lost 3 bases and J lost 7; bases outside the gene matches: 6. The CDR3 loop is CASSPGTAAEQYF. The CDR3 nucleotides read TGTGCCAGCTCACCCGGGACAGCGGCGGAGCAGTACTTC.

V gene TRBV9 combines with J gene TRBJ2-3, with 8 bases fitting TRBD2. Germline V lookup: CDR1 SGDLS, CDR2 YYNGEE. CDR3 length: 16 residues. The ends lost 2 bases at V and 6 bases at J; junction bases unmatched: 11. DNA for the CDR3: TGTGCCAGCAGCGTTAGCGGGAACTCAGGGCACGATACGCAGTATTTT. This sequence encodes CASSVSGNSGHDTQYF.

The V and J genes are TRBV6-5 and TRBJ1-6; tentative D call: TRBD1 (5 bases). V was pared by 6 bases and J by 5 bases, with 14 bases between. The CDR3 runs 15 residues. CDR1 and CDR2 (germline): MNHEY, SVGAGI. Here the CDR3 DNA reads TGTGCCAGCAGGGATCTGGGACGAAATAATTCACCCCTCCACTTT. This codes for CASRDLGRNNSPLHF.

V gene TRBV4-2 combines with J gene TRBJ2-1, with 12 bases identical to TRBD1. Trimming took 4 bases from V and 9 from J; bases not matched to a gene: 7. The germline V gene encodes CDR1 LGHNA and CDR2 YNFKEQ. The CDR3 loop spans 15 amino acids. The chain's CDR3 is CASSPRDRGQSEQFF. CDR3 DNA: TGTGCCAGCAGCCCACGGGACAGGGGGCAAAGTGAGCAGTTCTTC.

The chain employs TRBV7-2 and TRBJ1-4; the D is unclear. Trimming removed 4 bases at V and 8 bases at J, with 8 bases between. The CDR3 is 12 amino acids. Germline CDR1 SGHTA, CDR2 FQGNSA. The CDR3 nucleotides are TGTGCCAGCAGCTCCCTCCGGGAAAAACTGTTTTTT. This translates into CASSSLREKLFF.

The chain carries TRBV13 and TRBJ1-2; 10 nucleotides match TRBD1. Germline CDR1 PRHDT, CDR2 FYEKMQ (reference sequence). The CDR3 has 14 amino acids. The ends lost 2 bases at V and 7 bases at J; junction bases unmatched: 4. The CDR3 is CASSLTGTGVGYTF. As DNA, the CDR3 is TGTGCCAGCAGCTTAACGGGGACAGGGGTTGGCTACACCTTC.

V usage is TRBV9 and J usage is TRBJ2-1; 15 positions agree with TRBD2. Germline values: CDR1 SGDLS, CDR2 YYNGEE. Trimming cost V 3 bases and J 9 bases; bases outside gene matches: 4. The length of the CDR3 is 15 residues. Written as DNA, the CDR3 is TGTGCCAGCAGCGCCCTGGGACTAGCGGGAGGTGAGCAGTTCTTC. It translates to CASSALGLAGGEQFF.

This sequence joins TRBV20-1 and TRBJ1-2; a possible D gene is TRBD1 (5 bases). The V end was cut by 5 bases, the J end by 4 bases, with 17 bases between. CDR1 is DFQATT and CDR2 is SNEGSKA in the germline V gene (reference sequence). The CDR3 length is 14 residues. CDR3 amino acids: CSAGAGVETYGYTF. Here the CDR3 DNA reads TGCAGTGCTGGTGCGGGGGTGGAGACCTATGGCTACACCTTC.

The V call is TRBV5-4, the J call TRBJ2-5; D is unclear. Germline V gene data show CDR1 as SGHNT and CDR2 as YYREEE (reference sequence). This CDR3 spans 15 amino acids. Trimming shortened V by 3 bases and J by 4 bases, and 16 bases separated the two germline ends. The CDR3 sequence: CASSSPGAQAETQYF. CDR3 nucleotides: TGTGCCAGCAGCTCACCGGGCGCTCAGGCAGAGACCCAGTACTTC.

The CDR3 loop is CASSPTSGEQFF. CDR3 nucleotides: TGTGCCAGCAGCCCGACTAGCGGCGAGCAGTTCTTC. This chain uses TRBV3-1 (or the pseudogene TRBV3-2) with TRBJ2-1; 9 nucleotides line up with TRBD2. The CDR3 has 12 residues. V lost 4 bases and J lost 10; bases outside the gene matches: 2. Germline values: CDR1 LGHDT, CDR2 YNNKEL (reference sequence).

The chain links TRBV5-1 to TRBJ1-5; D is unresolved. V lost 4 bases to trimming and J lost 3 bases, with 14 bases between them. CDR1 and CDR2 from the germline V gene are SGHRS and YFSETQ. The CDR3 spans 15 residues. The CDR3 coding sequence is TGCGCCAGCAGCGAAGGACCGCCAACCAATCAGCCCCAGCATTTT. Its protein product is CASSEGPPTNQPQHF.

The chain combines TRBV5-5 with TRBJ1-1; D not certain. Germline values: CDR1 SGHKS, CDR2 YYEKEE (reference sequence). The length of the CDR3 is 13 residues. V lost 6 bases and J lost 4, with 13 bases in between. The CDR3 DNA follows: TGTGCCAGCAACGCGCACTCCCGCACTGAAGCTTTCTTT. Amino acids: CASNAHSRTEAFF.

The chain employs TRBV5-1 and TRBJ2-1, with 8 bases lining up with TRBD2. J lost 2 bases, V lost 2 bases, and 9 bases had no gene match. CDR3 length equals 17 residues. Germline V gene lookup returns CDR1 SGHRS and CDR2 YFSETQ. The CDR3 DNA reads TGCGCCAGCAGCTTAGCGGGAGTAAGGATCGCCTACAATGAGCAGTTCTTC. Its protein is CASSLAGVRIAYNEQFF.

The chain is built from TRBV5-1 and TRBJ2-6; TRBD1 aligns across 9 bases. The CDR3 length is 19 residues. The V gene end was trimmed by 1 base and the J gene end by 3 bases; junction bases not matched to a gene: 11. Germline lookup yields CDR1 SGHRS and CDR2 YFSETQ. CDR3 region: CASSLFPGQGTSGANVLTF. CDR3 nucleotide sequence: TGCGCCAGCAGCTTGTTTCCGGGACAGGGAACTAGTGGGGCCAACGTCCTGACTTTC.

The rearrangement uses TRBV2 and TRBJ2-7, with D uncertain. The germline CDR1 and CDR2 sequences are SNHLY and FYNNEI. The V end lost 6 bases, the J end lost 2 bases, and 14 bases lay between the germline ends. The CDR3 totals 14 residues. CDR3 in amino acids: CASRGRLSTYEQYF. For the CDR3, the DNA is TGTGCCAGCAGGGGTAGACTTTCTACCTACGAGCAGTACTTC. The full variable domain, with the rest looked up from reference TRBV2 and TRBJ2-7, is EPEVTQTPSHQVTQMGQEVILRCVPISNHLYFYWYRQILGQKVEFLVSFYNNEISEKSEIFDDQFSVERPDGSNFTLKIRSTKLEDSAMYFCASRGRLSTYEQYFGPGTRLTVT.

The rearrangement links TRBV7-8 to TRBJ2-1; TRBD1 aligns across 7 bases. The CDR3 length is 15 residues. Unmatched junction bases numbered 7, after V lost 5 bases and J lost 3 bases. Germline V gives CDR1 SGHVS, CDR2 FQNEAQ. The CDR3 reads CASSAGTASYNEQFF. In nucleotides, the CDR3 is TGTGCCAGCAGCGCCGGGACAGCCAGCTACAATGAGCAGTTCTTC.

The table lists this clone with a few counts. The chain recombines TRBV28 with TRBJ1-6; possible D gene TRBD1, 5 bases. The V end was cut by 10 bases, the J end by 2 bases, with 15 bases between. CDR1 and CDR2 (germline): MDHEN, SYDVKM. CDR3 size: 15 residues. For the CDR3, the DNA is TGTGCCACCTCCGCAGGAGGGGCCTATAATTCACCCCTCCACTTT. Its translation is CATSAGGAYNSPLHF.

The chain carries TRBV6-6 and TRBJ2-7; TRBD1 or TRBD2 may be the D gene (5 bases each). The ends were cut back, 8 bases at V and 2 bases at J, with 16 bases in the middle. Germline CDR1 MNHNY, CDR2 SVGAGI (reference sequence). The CDR3 has 14 amino acids. The CDR3 coding sequence is TGTGCCAGCTCTGCCGGGACCCGCACCTACGAGCAGTACTTC. Translating it yields CASSAGTRTYEQYF.

The gene calls are TRBV4-2 and TRBJ2-1; the D is unclear. Trimming pared 2 bases from V and 4 bases from J, leaving 6 bases between. The CDR3 loop spans 13 amino acids. Germline lookup yields CDR1 LGHNA and CDR2 YNFKEQ. The CDR3 region has the DNA TGTGCCAGCAGCCAACAACTATACAATGAGCAGTTCTTC. Encoded protein: CASSQQLYNEQFF.

The chain employs TRBV28 and TRBJ1-1; D possibly corresponds to TRBD1 (6 bases). Germline V gives CDR1 MDHEN, CDR2 SYDVKM. The V end lost 7 bases, the J end lost 5 bases, and 20 bases lay between the germline ends. CDR3 length: 15 residues. CDR3 in DNA: TGTGCCAGCACCACTCAGGGGATTCGGGGAACTGAAGCTTTCTTT. Its protein product is CASTTQGIRGTEAFF.

CDR3 amino acids: CASSEGGHSGNTIYF. The CDR3 DNA follows: TGTGCCAGTAGCGAAGGGGGTCACTCTGGAAACACCATATATTTT. The rearrangement uses TRBV19 and TRBJ1-3, with a weak D call TRBD1 (6 bases). Germline V CDR1 and CDR2: LNHDA, SQIVND (reference sequence). With 6 bases removed from V and 0 bases from J, the gap between germline ends came to 12 bases. The CDR3 sequence is 15 residues long.